This T cell receptor beta chain is from a study of spatial heterogeneity in lung cancer. Turning to the study itself: The study consistently detected more beta-chain than alpha-chain sequences.

This clonotype appeared many times. The presence of a unique molecular identifier marked each TCR cDNA molecule. TCRdb ran MiXCR on the 5' RACE reads and lists one entry per CDR3 protein. The profile shows about 22,000 distinct CDR3 sequences, around 4.5% of them singletons. The time point was: sample taken at primary tumor resection. Tumor, nontumor lung or frozen PBMC supplied whole RNA, sequenced without sorting. V shed 1 base and J 2 bases; nucleotides not matched to a gene: 1. The CDR3 is 16 residues long. The germline V gene has CDR1 SEHNR and CDR2 FQNEAQ (reference sequence). The sequences come from PBMCs, collected at surgery. This TCR derives from a male donor with early-stage non-small cell lung cancer. This chain uses TRBV7-9 with TRBJ2-1, with 11 bases that match TRBD2. CDR3 region: CASSLVSGGAYNEQFF. The CDR3 DNA sequence: TGTGCCAGCAGCTTAGTTAGCGGGGGGGCCTACAATGAGCAGTTCTTC.